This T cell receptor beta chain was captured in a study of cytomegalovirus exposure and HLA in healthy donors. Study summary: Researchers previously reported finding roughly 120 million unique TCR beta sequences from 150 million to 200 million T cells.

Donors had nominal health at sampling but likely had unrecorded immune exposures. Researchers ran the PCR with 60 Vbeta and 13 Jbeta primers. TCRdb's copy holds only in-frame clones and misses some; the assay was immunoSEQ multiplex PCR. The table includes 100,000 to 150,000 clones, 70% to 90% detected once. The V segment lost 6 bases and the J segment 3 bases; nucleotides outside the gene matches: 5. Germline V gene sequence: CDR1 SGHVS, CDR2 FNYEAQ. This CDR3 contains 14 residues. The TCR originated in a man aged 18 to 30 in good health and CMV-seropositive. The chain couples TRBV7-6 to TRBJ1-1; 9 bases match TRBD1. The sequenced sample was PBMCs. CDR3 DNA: TGTGCCAGCAGGCAACAGGGGGCGCACACTGAAGCTTTCTTT. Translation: CASRQQGAHTEAFF.